This T cell receptor (beta chain) emerged from a study of CXCR3-negative and CXCR3-positive naive CD8 T cells. Turning to the study itself: The TRB read total, 120 million to 150 million, broke down to about 1.5 +/- 0.3 million reads per library. Study-level points and caveats: Comparably high diversity marked both naive subsets, whereas memory CD8+ cells had much lower diversity. For CXCR3-positive naive cells, TRB CDR3s were more hydrophobic than those of CXCR3-negative naive cells. Partial loss of CXCR3 expression followed cryopreservation; most assays used fresh PBMCs.

About this clonotype: What it recognizes is unknown.

In preparing the TRB cDNA libraries, 5' RACE with UMI labels was used. TCRdb re-called the 5' RACE reads and gives one entry per CDR3 protein, without DNA. The sample totals fewer than 140,000 distinct CDR3 sequences; its top ten clones hold 0.38%. Germline CDR1 is SEHNR and CDR2 is FQNEAQ (reference sequence). This CDR3 is built from 16 residues. The sequenced sample was naive CXCR3+ CD8+ T cells from blood. Subset denoted: CD45RO-CCR7+CD27+CD95- naive CD8+ T cells expressing CXCR3 (TNR3+). This sequence joins TRBV7-9 and TRBJ2-6. This receptor was taken from a human donor in good health. Some clones in this sample may be carry-over from other donors' samples. The CDR3 sequence is CASSLSGFQGANVLTF.